The sequence of this T cell receptor (beta chain) was determined in a study of blood T cell repertoires in COVID-19. Study overall: The United States, Italy and Spain supplied acute and convalescent COVID-19 samples. Sample material is recorded as cDNA or gDNA derived from T cells, B-cell-depleted T cells, or PBMCs.

V dropped 1 base and J dropped 5; count of bases not matched to a gene: 7. Germline V lookup: CDR1 SGHDN, CDR2 FVKESK. The CDR3 contains 16 residues. How the authors handled the data: Cell counts per sample came from amplifying reference gene primers. Libraries were prepared by immunoSEQ multiplex PCR; TCRdb keeps only in-frame clonotypes and omits some of them. V and J calls and clone size are copied from that table; D and trimming were computed from the DNA. The data hold about 89,000 clones, with approximately 84% observed a single time. The sequencing sample was made of peripheral blood. The chain recombines TRBV14 with TRBJ2-2; 7 bases are a match to TRBD1. This TCR was sampled from a man in his sixties or seventies with acute or convalescent COVID-19. CDR3 DNA sequence: TGTGCCAGCAGCCAAGTAGGACAGGCGAGGACCGGGGAGCTGTTTTTT. It codes for CASSQVGQARTGELFF.